This T cell receptor beta chain was profiled in a study of cytomegalovirus exposure and HLA in healthy donors. About this clone itself: The antigen is undetermined.

The PCR used 60 Vbeta and 13 Jbeta primers. The protocol was immunoSEQ multiplex PCR, while the TCRdb copy is restricted to in-frame clones and leaves out a portion. Of over 130,000 clones listed, 55% to 75% are singletons. Healthy bone marrow donors made up the cohort. V shed 6 bases, J shed 5 bases, and the junction held 1 base outside the gene matches. The germline CDR1 and CDR2 sequences are SNHLY and FYNNEI. CDR3 length: 13 amino acids. Study-wide results and limits: Most of the TCR beta V segments (in an earlier analysis) were productive either about 90% or about 30% of the time.

This TCR derives from a woman in her sixties in good health and CMV-seropositive. Sequenced sample: PBMCs. The gene calls are TRBV2 and TRBJ2-5, with 12 bases matching TRBD2. The CDR3 DNA is TGTGCCAGCAGGACTAGCGGGAGTGAGACCCAGTACTTC. Protein product: CASRTSGSETQYF.